This T cell receptor beta chain was recorded in a study of blood T cell repertoires in COVID-19. Overall study: Collection of acute and convalescent COVID-19 samples took place in the United States, Italy and Spain. The analysed material was cDNA or gDNA that came from T cells, B-cell-depleted T cells, or PBMCs.

In the authors' workflow: Quantification of nucleated cells was approximated via reference gene primer amplification. Measured with immunoSEQ multiplex PCR; TCRdb has only the in-frame clones, and not every one. Clone size and the V and J calls come from that table; the DNA yielded D and trimming. The repertoire consists of around 84,000 clones, with 70% to 90% occurring once and the leading ten covering roughly 18%. The CDR3 runs 15 residues. Trimming removed 3 bases from V and 5 bases from J; junction bases left unmatched: 9. The germline V gene encodes CDR1 SGHAT and CDR2 FQNNGV. The specimen sequenced was peripheral blood. The chain has TRBV11-2 and TRBJ2-7, with TRBD1 matching over 8 bases. The receptor was derived from a man at least 80 years old with active or convalescent COVID-19. CDR3 residues: CASSLLPGQGNEQYV. The CDR3 bases are TGTGCCAGCAGCTTGCTCCCCGGACAGGGAAACGAGCAGTACGTC.